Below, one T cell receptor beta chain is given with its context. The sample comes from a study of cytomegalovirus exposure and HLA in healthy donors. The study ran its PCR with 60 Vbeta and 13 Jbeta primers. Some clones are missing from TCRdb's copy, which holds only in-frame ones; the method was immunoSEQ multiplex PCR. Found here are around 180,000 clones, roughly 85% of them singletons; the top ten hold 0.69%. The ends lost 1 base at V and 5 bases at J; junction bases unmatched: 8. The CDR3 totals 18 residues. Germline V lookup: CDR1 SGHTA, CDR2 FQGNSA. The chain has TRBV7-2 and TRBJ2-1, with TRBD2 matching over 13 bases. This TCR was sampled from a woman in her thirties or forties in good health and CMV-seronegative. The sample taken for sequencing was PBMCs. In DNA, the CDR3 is TGTGCCAGCAGCTTAGAACTAGCGGGGGGGCTCTTGGACAATGAGCAGTTCTTC. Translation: CASSLELAGGLLDNEQFF.